This TCR beta chain is from a study of pediatric ulcerative colitis. General study points: No controls had the two rectal clonotypes shared by ulcerative colitis patients.

Notes on this clone: What it recognizes is unknown.

V trimming: 7 bases; J trimming: 8 bases; junction bases outside the gene matches: 9. The CDR3 is 14 residues long. Per germline, CDR1 SGHTA and CDR2 FQGNSA. Libraries were prepared by immunoSEQ multiplex PCR; TCRdb keeps only in-frame clonotypes and omits some of them. The table includes around 4,700 clones, 85% to 95% detected once. The clonotype originates from a boy younger than 18 who was a control in a study of pediatric ulcerative colitis. This chain uses TRBV7-2 with TRBJ1-4; 8 nucleotides align to TRBD1. The material sequenced was blood. The CDR3 is CASTPTGAGEKLFF. The CDR3 DNA reads as TGTGCCAGCACCCCGACAGGGGCGGGCGAAAAACTGTTTTTT.